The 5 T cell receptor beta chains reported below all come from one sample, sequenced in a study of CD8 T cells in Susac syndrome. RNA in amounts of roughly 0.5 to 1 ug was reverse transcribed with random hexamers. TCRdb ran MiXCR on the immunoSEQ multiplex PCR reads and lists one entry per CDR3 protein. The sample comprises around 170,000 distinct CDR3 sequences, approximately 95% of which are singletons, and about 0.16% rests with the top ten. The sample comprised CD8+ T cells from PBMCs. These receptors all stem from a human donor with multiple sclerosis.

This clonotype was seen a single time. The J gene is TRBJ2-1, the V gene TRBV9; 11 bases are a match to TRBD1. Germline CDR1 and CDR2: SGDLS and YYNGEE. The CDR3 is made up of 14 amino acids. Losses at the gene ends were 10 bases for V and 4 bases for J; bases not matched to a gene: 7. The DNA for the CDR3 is TGTGCCGGGACAGGGGGAAGACGGTACAATGAGCAGTTCTTC. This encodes CAGTGGRRYNEQFF. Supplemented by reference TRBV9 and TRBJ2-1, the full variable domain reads DSGVTQTPKHLITATGQRVTLRCSPRSGDLSVYWYQQSLDQGLQFLIQYYNGEERAKGNILERFSAQQFPDLHSELNLSSLELGDSALYFCAGTGGRRYNEQFFGPGTRLTVL.

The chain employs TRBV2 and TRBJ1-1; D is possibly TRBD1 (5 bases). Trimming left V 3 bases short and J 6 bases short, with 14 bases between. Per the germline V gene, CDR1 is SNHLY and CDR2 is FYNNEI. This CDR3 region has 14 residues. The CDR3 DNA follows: TGTGCCAGCAGTGAGGTTCAGGTGGGGGCTGAAGCTTTCTTT. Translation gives CASSEVQVGAEAFF.

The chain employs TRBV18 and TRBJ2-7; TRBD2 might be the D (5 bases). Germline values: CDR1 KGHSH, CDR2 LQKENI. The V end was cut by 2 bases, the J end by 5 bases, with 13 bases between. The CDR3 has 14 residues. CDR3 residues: CASSPKPEVHEQYF. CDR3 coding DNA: TGTGCCAGCTCACCAAAACCGGAGGTCCACGAGCAGTACTTC. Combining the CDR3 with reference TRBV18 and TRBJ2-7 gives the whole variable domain NAGVMQNPRHLVRRRGQEARLRCSPMKGHSHVYWYRQLPEEGLKFMVYLQKENIIDESGMPKERFSAEFPKEGPSILRIQQVVRGDSAAYFCASSPKPEVHEQYFGPGTRLTVT.

The CDR3 spells CASSLEAGAGELFF. CDR3 DNA: TGTGCCAGCAGCTTGGAGGCTGGGGCCGGGGAGCTGTTTTTT. The chain recombines TRBV5-6 with TRBJ2-2; D is uncertain. The CDR3 covers 14 residues. Germline-derived CDR1 and CDR2 are SGHDT and YYEEEE. V was trimmed by 0 bases and J by 6 bases, leaving 9 bases between them.

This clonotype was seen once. CDR3 sequence: CASRRNTGYEQYF. The CDR3 DNA sequence: TGTGCCAGCAGACGCAACACAGGTTACGAGCAGTACTTC. The chain has TRBV27 and TRBJ2-7; the D gene is possibly TRBD1 (5 bases). The CDR3 consists of 13 residues. CDR1 MNHEY and CDR2 SMNVEV come from the germline V gene (reference sequence). Trimming shortened V by 6 bases and J by 4 bases, and 13 bases separated the two germline ends.